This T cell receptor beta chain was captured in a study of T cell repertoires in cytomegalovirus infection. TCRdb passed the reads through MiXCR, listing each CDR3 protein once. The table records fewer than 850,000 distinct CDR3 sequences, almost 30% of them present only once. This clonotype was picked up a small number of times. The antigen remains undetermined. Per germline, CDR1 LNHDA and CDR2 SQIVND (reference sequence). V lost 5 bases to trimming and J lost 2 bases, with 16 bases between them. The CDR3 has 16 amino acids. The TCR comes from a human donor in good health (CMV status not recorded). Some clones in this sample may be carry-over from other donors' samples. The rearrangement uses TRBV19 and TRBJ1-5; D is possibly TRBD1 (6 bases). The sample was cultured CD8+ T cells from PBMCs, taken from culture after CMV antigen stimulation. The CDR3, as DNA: TGTGCCAGTAGTTCTCCGGGACATGAGGGCAATCAGCCCCAGCATTTT. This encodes CASSSPGHEGNQPQHF.